This T cell receptor beta chain was identified in a study of cytomegalovirus exposure and HLA in healthy donors. Study observations and caveats: Analysis performed later showed TCR beta chains linked to HLA being more clonally expanded than equally common others. According to an earlier analysis, most TCR beta V segments yielded productive rearrangements about 87% or about 30% of the time.

On this clone: The antigen is not known.

The ends lost 5 bases at V and 6 bases at J; junction bases unmatched: 7. The CDR3 spans 14 residues. Germline values: CDR1 MNHEY, CDR2 SMNVEV (reference sequence). With 60 Vbeta and 13 Jbeta primers, the PCR was carried out. Repertoires were generated with immunoSEQ multiplex PCR, while TCRdb's copy carries only in-frame clones and drops some. The repertoire holds about 210,000 clones, roughly 82% seen once, with 5.5% to 7.5% in the top ten. Sequenced material: PBMCs. J is TRBJ1-1 and V is TRBV27; TRBD1 matches at 9 bases. The source of this sequence is a man in his forties in good health and CMV-seropositive. This CDR3 is CASSPHRQGAEAFF. CDR3 sequence (DNA): TGTGCCAGCAGTCCGCATCGACAGGGGGCTGAAGCTTTCTTT.